This T cell receptor beta chain was obtained from a study of blood T cell repertoires in COVID-19. At the level of the study: Samples representing acute and convalescent COVID-19 were sourced from the United States, Italy and Spain. T cells, B-cell-depleted T cells, or PBMCs provided the cDNA or gDNA that served as material.

CDR1 SGHNT and CDR2 YYREEE come from the germline V gene (reference sequence). The CDR3 consists of 16 residues. Trimming removed 1 base from V and 9 bases from J; junction bases left unmatched: 11. Some clones are missing from TCRdb's copy, which holds only in-frame ones; the method was immunoSEQ multiplex PCR. The sample holds 45,000 to 70,000 clones; less than 75% are singletons and the top ten take 18%. Sequenced sample: peripheral blood. The sequence derives from a woman between 45 and 60 years old with active or convalescent COVID-19. V usage is TRBV5-4 and J usage is TRBJ2-4, with TRBD1 identical over 9 bases. The CDR3: CASSLRRDRGGGIQYF. For the CDR3, the DNA is TGTGCCAGCAGCTTGAGGCGCGACAGGGGGGGAGGCATTCAGTACTTC.